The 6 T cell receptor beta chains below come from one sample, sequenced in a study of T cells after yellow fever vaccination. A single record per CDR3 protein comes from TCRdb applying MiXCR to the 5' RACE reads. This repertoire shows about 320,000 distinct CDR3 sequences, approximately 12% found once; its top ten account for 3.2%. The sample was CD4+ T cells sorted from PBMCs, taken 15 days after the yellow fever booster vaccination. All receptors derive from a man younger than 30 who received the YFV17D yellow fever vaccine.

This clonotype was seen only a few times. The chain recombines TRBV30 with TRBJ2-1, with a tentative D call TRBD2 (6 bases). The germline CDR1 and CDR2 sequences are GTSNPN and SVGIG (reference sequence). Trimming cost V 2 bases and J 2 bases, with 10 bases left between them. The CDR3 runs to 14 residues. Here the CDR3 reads CAWSLGGPYNEQFF. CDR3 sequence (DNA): TGTGCCTGGAGTCTGGGGGGTCCCTACAATGAGCAGTTCTTC.

The CDR3 is CASSYSGAGQTYGYTF. The DNA for the CDR3 is TGTGCCAGCAGTTACTCGGGGGCAGGCCAGACCTATGGCTACACCTTC. V and J are TRBV6-5 and TRBJ1-2; D possibly corresponds to TRBD1 (6 bases). The CDR3 runs to 16 residues. Trimming took 0 bases from V and 4 from J, leaving 15 bases between them. CDR1 MNHEY and CDR2 SVGAGI come from the germline V gene.

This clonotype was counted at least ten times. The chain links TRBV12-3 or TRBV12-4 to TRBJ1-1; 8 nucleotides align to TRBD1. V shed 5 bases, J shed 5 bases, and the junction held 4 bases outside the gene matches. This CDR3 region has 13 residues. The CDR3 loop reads CASSTDRDTEAFF. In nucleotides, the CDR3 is TGTGCCAGCAGTACGGACAGGGATACTGAAGCTTTCTTT.

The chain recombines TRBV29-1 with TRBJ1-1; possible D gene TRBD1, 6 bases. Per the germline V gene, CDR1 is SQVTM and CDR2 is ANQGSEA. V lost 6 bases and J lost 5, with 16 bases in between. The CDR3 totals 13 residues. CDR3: CSVQGASKTEAFF. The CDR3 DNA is TGCAGCGTACAGGGCGCCTCCAAGACTGAAGCTTTCTTT.

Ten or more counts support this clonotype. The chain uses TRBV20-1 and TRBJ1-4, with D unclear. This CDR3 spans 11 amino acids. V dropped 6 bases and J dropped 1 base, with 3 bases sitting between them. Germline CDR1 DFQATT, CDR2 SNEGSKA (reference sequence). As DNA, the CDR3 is TGCAGTGCACTAACTAATGAAAAACTGTTTTTT. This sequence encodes CSALTNEKLFF.

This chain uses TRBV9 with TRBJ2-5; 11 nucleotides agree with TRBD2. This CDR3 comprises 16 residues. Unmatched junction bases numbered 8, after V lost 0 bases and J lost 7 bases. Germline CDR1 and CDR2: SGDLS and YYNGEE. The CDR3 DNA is TGTGCCAGCAGCGTAGGGGGACTAGCGGCCCTAGGGACCCAGTACTTC. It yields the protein CASSVGGLAALGTQYF.